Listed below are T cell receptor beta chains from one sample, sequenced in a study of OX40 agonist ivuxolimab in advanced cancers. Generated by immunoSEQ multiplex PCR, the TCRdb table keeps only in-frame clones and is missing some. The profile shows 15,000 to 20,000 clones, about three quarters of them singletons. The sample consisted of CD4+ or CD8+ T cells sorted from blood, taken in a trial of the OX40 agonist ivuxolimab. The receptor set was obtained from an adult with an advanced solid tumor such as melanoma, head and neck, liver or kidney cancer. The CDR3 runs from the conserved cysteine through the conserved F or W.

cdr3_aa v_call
CASRTGANSPLHF TRBV5-6
CASSEWLAGDNEQFF TRBV10-2
CASRRTTGAVTEAFF TRBV6-6
CASSLVAGGLEQYF TRBV7-2
CASSSGTSAFSYEQYF TRBV19
CASSPGRFTGELFF TRBV18
CASSLGLGQPQHF TRBV13
CASSYSGTGYTF TRBV6-6
CASSLGPTQETQYF TRBV5-6
CASSLGLAGAGETQYF TRBV9
CASSLKGNEQYF TRBV7-9
CASRASRYTEAFF TRBV27
CASSKTGGTGELFF TRBV7-6
CASSKWGEGHKGPTKNIQYF TRBV21-1
CASSPQERDPQETQYF TRBV7-3
CATSPTGGDYGYTF TRBV15
CASSIRDSSYEQYF TRBV6-4
CARGLAQETQYF TRBV5-1